This is a list of T cell receptor beta chains from one sample in a study of PD-1 blockade in classical Hodgkin lymphoma. Repertoires were generated with immunoSEQ multiplex PCR, while TCRdb's copy carries only in-frame clones and drops some. The sample records around 21,000 clones, 85% to 95% being singletons. Sequencing used CD4+ T cells from blood. These receptor sequences come from a human donor with classical Hodgkin lymphoma. Each CDR3 is given with its conserved first and last residue. A D gene is named only where the DNA matches it firmly. Only part of the rows carry a size: once, few, many, or a class if the clone is expanded.

>TRBJ1-1|TRBV30|TRBD1|.
TGTGCCTGGAGTCAGGGTCAGGGGGGGACGAACACTGAAGCTTTCTTT
CAWSQGQGGTNTEAFF
>TRBJ2-7|TRBV5-4|TRBD2|.
TGTGCCAGCAGCCCGGGACTAGCGGGAGTTTCTATGTTCGAGTACTTC
CASSPGLAGVSMFEYF
>TRBJ2-7|TRBV6-6|.|.
TGTGCCAGCAGCACGGGGGTTTCTTGGTACTTC
CASSTGVSWYF
>TRBJ1-5|TRBV30|TRBD1|.
TGTGCCTGGAGTCTCCGGGACAGGGAGGGCCAGCCCCAGCATTTT
CAWSLRDREGQPQHF
>TRBJ1-2|TRBV5-5|.|.
TGTGCCAGCAGCTTGGAGGCAGGGGCGTACTATGGCTACACCTTC
CASSLEAGAYYGYTF
>TRBJ1-2|TRBV7-6|.|.
TGTGCCAGCAGCTTAGGGCAGGGGTCTTATGGCTACACCTTC
CASSLGQGSYGYTF
>TRBJ2-7|TRBV18|TRBD1|.
TGTGCCAGCTCACCCGCGCTCGGGACAGGATCATACGAGCAGTACTTC
CASSPALGTGSYEQYF
>TRBJ2-1|TRBV2|.|few
TGTGCCAGCGTTGGATACTCCAATGAGCAGTTCTTC
CASVGYSNEQFF
>TRBJ2-7|TRBV7-9|TRBD2|.
TGTGCCAGCAGCTCCGGGACTACCCCTTACGAGCAGTACTTC
CASSSGTTPYEQYF
>TRBJ2-3|TRBV19|TRBD2|.
TGTGCCAGTAGCCCCGGACTAGCGGGAGGAGATACGCAGTATTTT
CASSPGLAGGDTQYF
>TRBJ2-3|TRBV29-1|TRBD2|.
TGCAGCGTGAGAGCTAGCGGGAACACAGATACGCAGTATTTT
CSVRASGNTDTQYF
>TRBJ2-3|TRBV4-3|.|.
TGCGCCAGCAGCCAAGATTGGATCCTGGGAGATACGCAGTATTTT
CASSQDWILGDTQYF